This is a list of T cell receptor beta chains from one sample in a study of cytomegalovirus exposure and HLA in healthy donors. Measured with immunoSEQ multiplex PCR; TCRdb has only the in-frame clones, and not every one. The data contain about 130,000 clones, under 80% of them seen just once; the ten biggest clones take up 3.5% to 4.5%. The sequenced material came from PBMCs. The receptor source for this set is a man in his forties or fifties in good health and CMV-seropositive. The CDR3 runs from the conserved cysteine through the conserved F or W. D genes are given only for firm matches. Only part of the rows carry a size: once, few, many, or a class if the clone is expanded.

CDR3 DNA: TGTGCCAGCAGAAGTGCTAGCGGGTGGAACAATGAGCAGTTCTTC
CDR3 protein: CASRSASGWNNEQFF
V gene: TRBV27
clone size: -
D gene: TRBD2
J gene: TRBJ2-1

CDR3 DNA: TGTGCCAGCAGCTTAGAAGTGGGCCAGAACACTGAAGCTTTCTTT
CDR3 protein: CASSLEVGQNTEAFF
V gene: TRBV7-9
clone size: -
D gene: -
J gene: TRBJ1-1

CDR3 DNA: TGTGCCAGCAGCTTAGGTAGGGGGCGCGGGACAGATACGCAGTATTTT
CDR3 protein: CASSLGRGRGTDTQYF
V gene: TRBV7-8
clone size: -
D gene: TRBD1
J gene: TRBJ2-3

CDR3 DNA: TGTGCCAGTAGTATATTCGGAGCCCCTGCGGGTGAGCAGTACTTC
CDR3 protein: CASSIFGAPAGEQYF
V gene: TRBV19
clone size: few
D gene: -
J gene: TRBJ2-7

CDR3 DNA: TGTGCCAGCTCAATCACAGGGGAAGAGACCCAGTACTTC
CDR3 protein: CASSITGEETQYF
V gene: TRBV18
clone size: -
D gene: TRBD1
J gene: TRBJ2-5

CDR3 DNA: TGTGCCAGCAGTTACTCTGGGGCCCAGGGCCAGCCCCAGCATTTT
CDR3 protein: CASSYSGAQGQPQHF
V gene: TRBV6-5
clone size: -
D gene: -
J gene: TRBJ1-5

CDR3 DNA: TGTGCCAGCAGCCAAGAGCTTGTCGAGCGGCAGGGGGGCTACGAGCAGTACTTC
CDR3 protein: CASSQELVERQGGYEQYF
V gene: TRBV14
clone size: few
D gene: -
J gene: TRBJ2-7

CDR3 DNA: TGTGCCAGCAGTTTAGGTGCGACCAAAAACATTCAGTACTTC
CDR3 protein: CASSLGATKNIQYF
V gene: TRBV28
clone size: -
D gene: -
J gene: TRBJ2-4

CDR3 DNA: TGTGCCAGCAGCCAAGAAGAAGCGGGTGGCTACGAGCAGTACTTC
CDR3 protein: CASSQEEAGGYEQYF
V gene: TRBV4-2
clone size: -
D gene: -
J gene: TRBJ2-7

CDR3 DNA: TGTGCCAGCAGTTTATTTCCAGGAATCGGCTACACCTTC
CDR3 protein: CASSLFPGIGYTF
V gene: TRBV27
clone size: -
D gene: -
J gene: TRBJ1-2

CDR3 DNA: TGCGCCAGCAGCCCGGGACTAGCGGGAGGGTCGACAGATACGCAGTATTTT
CDR3 protein: CASSPGLAGGSTDTQYF
V gene: TRBV5-1
clone size: -
D gene: TRBD2
J gene: TRBJ2-3

CDR3 DNA: TGTGCCAGCAGCGCGAGGACAGGGGGAGCGGGGGACATTCAGTACTTC
CDR3 protein: CASSARTGGAGDIQYF
V gene: TRBV7-8
clone size: -
D gene: TRBD1
J gene: TRBJ2-4

CDR3 DNA: TGCGCCAGCAGCCAAGGGCTTGCGGGAGTAGCAGATACGCAGTATTTT
CDR3 protein: CASSQGLAGVADTQYF
V gene: TRBV4-3
clone size: -
D gene: TRBD2
J gene: TRBJ2-3

CDR3 DNA: TGTGCCAGCAGTTTATTCGGGGGTCTACCTGAAGCTTTCTTT
CDR3 protein: CASSLFGGLPEAFF
V gene: TRBV28
clone size: -
D gene: -
J gene: TRBJ1-1

CDR3 DNA: TGTGCCAGCAGTGAAGGCGGCCGGAGCTCCTACAATGAGCAGTTCTTC
CDR3 protein: CASSEGGRSSYNEQFF
V gene: TRBV2
clone size: -
D gene: -
J gene: TRBJ2-1

CDR3 DNA: TGTGCCAGCGGAAGTGAGGGCAATCAGCCCCAGCATTTT
CDR3 protein: CASGSEGNQPQHF
V gene: TRBV2
clone size: -
D gene: -
J gene: TRBJ1-5

CDR3 DNA: TGTGCCAGCAGCTTGGGGACAGGGACTACAGATACGCAGTATTTT
CDR3 protein: CASSLGTGTTDTQYF
V gene: TRBV5-6
clone size: -
D gene: TRBD1
J gene: TRBJ2-3

CDR3 DNA: TGTGCTAGTGGTTTACAGGGGGTTTACGAGCAGTACTTC
CDR3 protein: CASGLQGVYEQYF
V gene: TRBV12-5
clone size: -
D gene: TRBD1
J gene: TRBJ2-7

CDR3 DNA: TGTGCCAGCAGCCCCATTTCCTACGAGCAGTACTTC
CDR3 protein: CASSPISYEQYF
V gene: TRBV5-5
clone size: -
D gene: -
J gene: TRBJ2-7

CDR3 DNA: TGTGCCAGCATGGACAGAATGAACACTGAAGCTTTCTTT
CDR3 protein: CASMDRMNTEAFF
V gene: TRBV6-5
clone size: few
D gene: -
J gene: TRBJ1-1

CDR3 DNA: TGTGCCAGCAGCTTAGCAAGGGGAGATACGCAGTATTTT
CDR3 protein: CASSLARGDTQYF
V gene: TRBV7-7
clone size: -
D gene: -
J gene: TRBJ2-3

CDR3 DNA: TGTGCCAGCAGGCGGACTAGCGGGGCGTTGGATACGCAGTATTTT
CDR3 protein: CASRRTSGALDTQYF
V gene: TRBV6-1
clone size: -
D gene: TRBD2
J gene: TRBJ2-3

CDR3 DNA: TGTGCCAGCAGCTCGGCAGTAACGGGTAATTCACCCCTCCACTTT
CDR3 protein: CASSSAVTGNSPLHF
V gene: TRBV13
clone size: -
D gene: -
J gene: TRBJ1-6

CDR3 DNA: TGTGCCAGCAGCTCCCGGGCAGCGGGGGGGGGAGAGACCCAGTACTTC
CDR3 protein: CASSSRAAGGGETQYF
V gene: TRBV7-6
clone size: -
D gene: TRBD2
J gene: TRBJ2-5

CDR3 DNA: TGTGCCAGCAGGACAGGGGGTCTAGTGGGTTTTTACGAGCAGTACTTC
CDR3 protein: CASRTGGLVGFYEQYF
V gene: TRBV27
clone size: -
D gene: TRBD1
J gene: TRBJ2-7